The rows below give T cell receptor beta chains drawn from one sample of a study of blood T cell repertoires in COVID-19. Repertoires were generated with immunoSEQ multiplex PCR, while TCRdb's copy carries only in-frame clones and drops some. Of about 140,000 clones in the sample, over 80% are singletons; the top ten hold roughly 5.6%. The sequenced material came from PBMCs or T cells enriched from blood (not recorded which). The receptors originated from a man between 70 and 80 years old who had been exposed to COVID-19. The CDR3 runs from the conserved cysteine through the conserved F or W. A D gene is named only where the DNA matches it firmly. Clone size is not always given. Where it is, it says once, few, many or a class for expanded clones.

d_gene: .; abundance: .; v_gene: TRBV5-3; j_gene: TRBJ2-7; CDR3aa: CARSPGLSYEQYF; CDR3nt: TGTGCCAGAAGCCCTGGACTTTCCTACGAGCAGTACTTC
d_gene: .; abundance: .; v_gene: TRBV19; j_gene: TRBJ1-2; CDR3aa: CASSIGENYGYTF; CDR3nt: TGTGCCAGTAGTATCGGGGAAAACTATGGCTACACCTTC
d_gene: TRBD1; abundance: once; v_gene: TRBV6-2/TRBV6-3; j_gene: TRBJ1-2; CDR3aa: CASSPGPWDRDYGYTF; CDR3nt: TGTGCCAGCAGTCCGGGGCCGTGGGACAGGGACTATGGCTACACCTTC
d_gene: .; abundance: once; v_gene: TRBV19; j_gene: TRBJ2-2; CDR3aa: CASSRGVTGELFF; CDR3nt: TGTGCCAGTAGTAGGGGGGTCACCGGGGAGCTGTTTTTT
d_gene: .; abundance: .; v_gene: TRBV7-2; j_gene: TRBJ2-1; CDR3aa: CASSLDFDRSSNEQFF; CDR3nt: TGTGCCAGCAGCTTAGACTTTGATAGGAGTAGTAATGAGCAGTTCTTC
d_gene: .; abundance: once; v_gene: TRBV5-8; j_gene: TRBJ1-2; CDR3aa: CASSLDRNGYTF; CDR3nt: TGTGCCAGCAGCCTTGACAGGAACGGCTACACCTTC
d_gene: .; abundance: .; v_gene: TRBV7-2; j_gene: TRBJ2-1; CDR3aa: CASSLELGEQFF; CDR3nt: TGTGCCAGCAGCTTAGAGCTTGGTGAGCAGTTCTTC
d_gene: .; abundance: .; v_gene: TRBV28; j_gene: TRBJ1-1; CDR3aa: CASSFPGTPMRNTEAFF; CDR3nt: TGTGCCAGCAGTTTCCCCGGGACACCTATGCGGAACACTGAAGCTTTCTTT
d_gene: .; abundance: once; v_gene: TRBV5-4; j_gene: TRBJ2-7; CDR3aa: CASSLASSNSSYEQYF; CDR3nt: TGTGCCAGCAGCTTGGCGTCTAGCAACAGCTCCTACGAGCAGTACTTC
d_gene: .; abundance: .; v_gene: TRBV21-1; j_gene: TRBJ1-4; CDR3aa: CASSTMAGIPTNEKLFF; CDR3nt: TGTGCCAGCAGTACAATGGCGGGGATACCAACTAATGAAAAACTGTTTTTT
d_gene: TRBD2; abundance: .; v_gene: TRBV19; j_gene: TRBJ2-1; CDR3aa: CASSRSSGIYNEQFF; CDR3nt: TGTGCCAGTAGTCGTTCTAGCGGCATATACAATGAGCAGTTCTTC
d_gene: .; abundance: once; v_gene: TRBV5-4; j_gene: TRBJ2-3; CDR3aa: CAPGRFSGDSTDTQYF; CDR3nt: TGTGCCCCGGGGCGCTTTTCGGGGGATAGCACAGATACGCAGTATTTT
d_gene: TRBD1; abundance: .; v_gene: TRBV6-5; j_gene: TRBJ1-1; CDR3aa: CASLTGGISEAFF; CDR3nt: TGTGCCAGTCTGACAGGGGGCATTAGTGAAGCTTTCTTT
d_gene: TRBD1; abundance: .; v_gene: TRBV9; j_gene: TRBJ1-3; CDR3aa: CASSVSGTVTGNTIYF; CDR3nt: TGTGCCAGCAGCGTATCCGGGACAGTCACTGGAAACACCATATATTTT
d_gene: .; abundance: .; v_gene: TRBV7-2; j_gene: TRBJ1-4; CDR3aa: CASSLGQLEKLFF; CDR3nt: TGTGCCAGCAGCTTGGGGCAGCTTGAAAAACTGTTTTTT
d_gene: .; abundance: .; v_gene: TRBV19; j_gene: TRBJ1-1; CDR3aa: CASNLQGNTEAFF; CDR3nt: TGTGCCAGTAACCTACAGGGAAACACTGAAGCTTTCTTT
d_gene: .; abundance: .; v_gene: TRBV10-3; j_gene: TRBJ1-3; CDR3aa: CAISAVLRTGNTIYF; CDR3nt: TGTGCCATCAGCGCCGTTTTGAGAACTGGAAACACCATATATTTT
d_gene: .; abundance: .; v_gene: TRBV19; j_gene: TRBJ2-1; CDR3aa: CASPKTWTHVCDEQFF; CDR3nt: TGTGCCAGCCCTAAAACTTGGACTCACGTATGCGATGAGCAGTTCTTC